A selection of T cell receptor beta chains follows, all from one sample in a study of T cells in Graves' hyperthyroidism and ophthalmopathy. TCRdb called the multiplex PCR reads again in MiXCR, with one record for every CDR3 protein. The repertoire consists of 530,000 or so distinct CDR3 sequences, with more than 45% occurring once and the leading ten covering around 8%. The sequenced sample was peripheral blood or thyroid tissue (not recorded which). Receptor source: a woman between 18 and 29 years old with Graves' hyperthyroidism. Each CDR3 is given with its conserved first and last residue. The order of the fields is J gene, clone size, V gene, D gene, CDR3 DNA, CDR3 protein. A D gene is named only where the DNA matches it firmly. The size of a clone is reported for some rows only, either as once, few or many, or as a class for expanded clones.

j_gene: TRBJ2-7
abundance: -
v_gene: TRBV10-3
d_gene: -
CDR3nt: TGTGCCGCCTACGAGCAGCACTTC
CDR3aa: CAAYEQHF

j_gene: TRBJ1-1
abundance: -
v_gene: TRBV19
d_gene: -
CDR3nt: TGTGCCAGTAGTATAGCGTTTGGGACACCCCGTGAAGCTTTCTTT
CDR3aa: CASSIAFGTPREAFF

j_gene: TRBJ2-1
abundance: few
v_gene: TRBV24-1
d_gene: TRBD2
CDR3nt: TGTGCCACCAGTGATAGCGGGGGAAACTACAATGAGCAGTTCTTC
CDR3aa: CATSDSGGNYNEQFF

j_gene: TRBJ2-5
abundance: many
v_gene: TRBV7-9
d_gene: TRBD1
CDR3nt: TGTGCCAGCAGACAGGGGATTTTGGGTGAGACCCAGTACTTC
CDR3aa: CASRQGILGETQYF

j_gene: TRBJ1-5
abundance: once
v_gene: TRBV10-1
d_gene: -
CDR3nt: TGCGCCAGCAGTGGAGTCCAGGCAGGTCCTCAGCCCCAGCATTTT
CDR3aa: CASSGVQAGPQPQHF

j_gene: TRBJ1-3
abundance: many
v_gene: TRBV5-1
d_gene: -
CDR3nt: TGCGCCAGCAGCTTGGATGGGGACACTGGAAACACCATATATTTT
CDR3aa: CASSLDGDTGNTIYF

j_gene: TRBJ1-6
abundance: -
v_gene: TRBV2
d_gene: TRBD1
CDR3nt: TGTGCCAGCAGCGGCCCCGGGACAGGGTATAATTCACCCCTCCACTTT
CDR3aa: CASSGPGTGYNSPLHF

j_gene: TRBJ1-6
abundance: many
v_gene: TRBV4-2
d_gene: -
CDR3nt: TGTGCCAGCAGCCAAGATTACGAGGATTCACCCCTCCACTTT
CDR3aa: CASSQDYEDSPLHF

j_gene: TRBJ1-6
abundance: -
v_gene: TRBV20-1
d_gene: TRBD1
CDR3nt: TGCAGCCCGGTACAGGGGCTGTATAATTCACCCCTCCACTTT
CDR3aa: CSPVQGLYNSPLHF

j_gene: TRBJ1-6
abundance: -
v_gene: TRBV20-1
d_gene: TRBD1
CDR3nt: TGCAGTGCTAGGAACACAGGGGCCTCACCCCTCCACTTT
CDR3aa: CSARNTGASPLHF

j_gene: TRBJ1-1
abundance: many
v_gene: TRBV7-9
d_gene: -
CDR3nt: TGTGCCAGCAGCTCCCTGGGGGGCCCTGAAGCTTTCTTT
CDR3aa: CASSSLGGPEAFF

j_gene: TRBJ1-2
abundance: many
v_gene: TRBV10-3
d_gene: -
CDR3nt: TGTGCCATCAGTGAGGGACAGAAAAAAGAAAACTATGGCTACACCTTC
CDR3aa: CAISEGQKKENYGYTF

j_gene: TRBJ2-5
abundance: -
v_gene: TRBV20-1
d_gene: -
CDR3nt: TGCAGTGCTAGAGATACAGCGAAAGGGGCCCAGTACTTC
CDR3aa: CSARDTAKGAQYF

j_gene: TRBJ2-1
abundance: -
v_gene: TRBV7-9
d_gene: -
CDR3nt: TGTGCCAGCAGCTTAGAATGGACGCCCTACAATGAGCAGTTCTTC
CDR3aa: CASSLEWTPYNEQFF

j_gene: TRBJ2-7
abundance: many
v_gene: TRBV12-3/TRBV12-4
d_gene: TRBD1
CDR3nt: TGTGCCAGCAGTGCGACAGGGGCGGCGGGGTACGAGCAGTACTTC
CDR3aa: CASSATGAAGYEQYF

j_gene: TRBJ2-7
abundance: many
v_gene: TRBV11-2
d_gene: TRBD2
CDR3nt: TGTGCCAGCAGCTCGAGGACTAGCTCTGGCGAGCAGTACTTC
CDR3aa: CASSSRTSSGEQYF

j_gene: TRBJ2-1
abundance: -
v_gene: TRBV15
d_gene: TRBD2
CDR3nt: TGTGCCAGCAGCTTAGTGGCTAGCGGGAGGGTCAACAATGAGCAGTTCTTC
CDR3aa: CASSLVASGRVNNEQFF

j_gene: TRBJ2-7
abundance: many
v_gene: TRBV7-3
d_gene: -
CDR3nt: TGTGCCAGCCGGGGCCGCGGCTCCGCCTACGAGCAGTACTTC
CDR3aa: CASRGRGSAYEQYF

j_gene: TRBJ1-1
abundance: many
v_gene: TRBV7-3
d_gene: -
CDR3nt: TGTGCCAGCAGCTTCGAACGGGGTGAAGCTTTCTTT
CDR3aa: CASSFERGEAFF

j_gene: TRBJ1-1
abundance: -
v_gene: TRBV12-3/TRBV12-4
d_gene: -
CDR3nt: TGTGCCAGCAGTTTTCGGGGAAGGGGGACTGAAGCTTTCTTT
CDR3aa: CASSFRGRGTEAFF

j_gene: TRBJ1-1
abundance: many
v_gene: TRBV11-3
d_gene: -
CDR3nt: TGTGCCAGCAGCTATGCCGGGGACACTGAAGCTTTCTTT
CDR3aa: CASSYAGDTEAFF

j_gene: TRBJ1-2
abundance: -
v_gene: TRBV12-3/TRBV12-4
d_gene: -
CDR3nt: TGTGCCAGCAAGGGGCAGAACTATGGCTACACCTTC
CDR3aa: CASKGQNYGYTF

j_gene: TRBJ2-5
abundance: many
v_gene: TRBV12-3/TRBV12-4
d_gene: -
CDR3nt: TGTGCCAGCAGCCCCGCCAGCGGAGGCCAAGAGACCCAGTACTTC
CDR3aa: CASSPASGGQETQYF

j_gene: TRBJ2-7
abundance: many
v_gene: TRBV20-1
d_gene: -
CDR3nt: TGCAGTGCTACCAAAAGGGTTGGGACCTACGAGCAGTACTTC
CDR3aa: CSATKRVGTYEQYF

j_gene: TRBJ1-4
abundance: -
v_gene: TRBV7-2
d_gene: -
CDR3nt: TGTGCCAGCAGCTTGTGGCAGGGCGTTTCGGGAAAACTGTTTTTT
CDR3aa: CASSLWQGVSGKLFF

j_gene: TRBJ2-7
abundance: -
v_gene: TRBV29-1
d_gene: -
CDR3nt: TGCAGCTTGGGGGACGACAGAAACGAGCAGTACTTC
CDR3aa: CSLGDDRNEQYF

j_gene: TRBJ2-7
abundance: few
v_gene: TRBV29-1
d_gene: -
CDR3nt: TGCAGCGTTGACGTGAGGAATGAGCAGTACTTC
CDR3aa: CSVDVRNEQYF

j_gene: TRBJ2-5
abundance: many
v_gene: TRBV11-2
d_gene: -
CDR3nt: TGTGCCAGCAGACACGGGAACCAAGAGACCCAGTACTTC
CDR3aa: CASRHGNQETQYF

j_gene: TRBJ1-4
abundance: many
v_gene: TRBV29-1
d_gene: -
CDR3nt: TGCAGCGTGTCTTCCGGGACGTCCGTTGAAAAACTGTTTTTT
CDR3aa: CSVSSGTSVEKLFF

j_gene: TRBJ1-1
abundance: -
v_gene: TRBV7-3
d_gene: -
CDR3nt: TGTGCCAGCAGCCGCGGGACTGGCGAGATGACTGAAGCTTTTTTT
CDR3aa: CASSRGTGEMTEAFF

j_gene: TRBJ1-5
abundance: many
v_gene: TRBV7-9
d_gene: -
CDR3nt: TGTGCCAGCAGTCCAAGCAATCAGCCCCAGCATTTT
CDR3aa: CASSPSNQPQHF

j_gene: TRBJ2-7
abundance: -
v_gene: TRBV15
d_gene: -
CDR3nt: TGTGCCACCAGCAGAGATATAACAGGGTGGGACAATGAGCAGTACTTC
CDR3aa: CATSRDITGWDNEQYF

j_gene: TRBJ1-1
abundance: many
v_gene: TRBV12-3/TRBV12-4
d_gene: TRBD1
CDR3nt: TGTGCCAGCAGTCCCCGGGACAGGGTGAGAACTGAAGCTTTCTTT
CDR3aa: CASSPRDRVRTEAFF

j_gene: TRBJ2-3
abundance: few
v_gene: TRBV7-3
d_gene: -
CDR3nt: TGTGCCAGCAGCTTGTATGGGGTAACCACAGATACGCAGTATTTT
CDR3aa: CASSLYGVTTDTQYF

j_gene: TRBJ2-7
abundance: -
v_gene: TRBV2
d_gene: TRBD1
CDR3nt: TGTGCCAGCAGAGGTAACAGGGGGTTCGTCGACGAGCAGTACTTC
CDR3aa: CASRGNRGFVDEQYF

j_gene: TRBJ1-4
abundance: many
v_gene: TRBV9
d_gene: -
CDR3nt: TGTGCCAGCAGCGTATCGGAGAATGAAAAACTGTTTTTT
CDR3aa: CASSVSENEKLFF

j_gene: TRBJ1-4
abundance: -
v_gene: TRBV6-5
d_gene: -
CDR3nt: TGTGCCAGCAGTCCGAGACCACCGGGGCACGAAAAACTGTTTTTT
CDR3aa: CASSPRPPGHEKLFF

j_gene: TRBJ2-2
abundance: -
v_gene: TRBV2
d_gene: TRBD1
CDR3nt: TGTGCCAGCCAGGGGGCGACGACCGGGGAGCTGTTTTTT
CDR3aa: CASQGATTGELFF

j_gene: TRBJ2-7
abundance: many
v_gene: TRBV4-1
d_gene: TRBD2
CDR3nt: TGCGCCAGCAGCCAAGGAGCGGGAATTACCTACGAGCAGTACTTC
CDR3aa: CASSQGAGITYEQYF

j_gene: TRBJ2-7
abundance: -
v_gene: TRBV27
d_gene: -
CDR3nt: TGTGCCAGCAGTTTATTGCATGGCTACGAGCAGTACTTC
CDR3aa: CASSLLHGYEQYF